What follows describes a single TCR beta chain. The target antigen is unknown. 60 Vbeta and 13 Jbeta primers were used in PCR. The repertoire was sequenced with immunoSEQ multiplex PCR; TCRdb's copy has only in-frame clones and lacks some. The table has 200,000 to 250,000 clones, more than 65% seen once; the top ten hold 0.63%. The data stem from a study of cytomegalovirus exposure and HLA in healthy donors. Germline CDR1 and CDR2: LNHNV and YYDKDF (reference sequence). The CDR3 has 15 residues. Trimming removed 0 bases from V and 4 bases from J, with 12 bases in between. Findings and caveats of the study: A prior analysis recorded that most TCR beta V segments were productive about 87% or about 30% of the time.

Sequencing was done on a sample of PBMCs. The V gene is TRBV15, the J gene TRBJ1-1; D ambiguous. This TCR derives from a man between 18 and 29 years old in good health and CMV-seronegative. The CDR3 here is CATSRDRVLTTEAFF. The CDR3 coding sequence is TGTGCCACCAGCAGAGATCGGGTCCTAACCACTGAAGCTTTCTTT.